Following are 31 T cell receptor beta chains from one sample sequenced in a study of T cells after yellow fever vaccination. MiXCR, run by TCRdb on the 5' RACE reads, gives a single entry per CDR3 protein. The data contain about 260,000 distinct CDR3 sequences, over 10% of them singletons. The material sequenced was CD4+ T cells sorted from PBMCs, taken 45 days after the yellow fever booster vaccination. The receptor set was obtained from a man aged 30 to 45 who received the YFV17D yellow fever vaccine.

This sequence joins TRBV20-1 and TRBJ1-1; 8 bases fit TRBD1. Germline V gene data show CDR1 as DFQATT and CDR2 as SNEGSKA (reference sequence). The length of the CDR3 is 14 residues. J lost 0 bases, V lost 2 bases, and 2 bases had no gene match. CDR3 DNA: TGCAGTGCTAGATCGACAGGGGTGAACACTGAAGCTTTCTTT. The encoded protein is CSARSTGVNTEAFF.

There are a few counts of this clonotype. V gene TRBV6-1 combines with J gene TRBJ2-1; 8 positions agree with TRBD2. V trimming: 3 bases; J trimming: 9 bases; junction bases outside the gene matches: 7. The germline V gene has CDR1 MNHNS and CDR2 SASEGT. The CDR3 is 14 amino acids. The CDR3 DNA is TGTGCCAGCAGTGAGGGACTAGTAGGCGGTGAGCAGTTCTTC. Encoded protein: CASSEGLVGGEQFF.

The V gene is TRBV7-2, the J gene TRBJ2-3; a possible D gene is TRBD1 (6 bases). Between the trimmed V and J ends, which lost 5 bases and 2 bases, there was a span of 11 bases. CDR1 is SGHTA and CDR2 is FQGNSA in the germline V gene. The CDR3 has 14 amino acids. CDR3 nucleotides: TGTGCCAGCAGCCCGGGACAAAACACAGATACGCAGTATTTT. Translating it yields CASSPGQNTDTQYF.

With regard to this clonotype: At one end the junction does not follow the germline gene, possibly because of a read error. The chain employs TRBV30 and TRBJ2-3; 8 bases are shared with TRBD2. CDR1 is GTSNPN, CDR2 SVGIG, per germline (reference sequence). The CDR3 runs to 16 residues. The CDR3 DNA reads TGTGTCTGGAGTGTCAACCTGCGGCGGGGGGCAGATACGCAGTATTTT. Translation gives CVWSVNLRRGADTQYF.

In its sample, this clonotype was seen a few times. This chain joins TRBV18 and TRBJ2-1; 7 positions agree with TRBD1. CDR1 is KGHSH, CDR2 LQKENI, per germline. The CDR3 has 13 amino acids. V was pared by 5 bases and J by 16 bases, with 14 bases of the junction left unmatched. CDR3 sequence (DNA): TGTGCCAGCTCATTCGAGTTCCGGGGACAGATTTTCTTC. It yields the protein CASSFEFRGQIFF.

This clonotype was recorded a few times. The chain employs TRBV7-2 and TRBJ2-2, with 8 nucleotides matching TRBD2. Germline V gene sequence: CDR1 SGHTA, CDR2 FQGNSA. V was clipped by 5 bases and J by 8 bases; unmatched bases: 13. The CDR3 totals 16 residues. The CDR3 bases are TGTGCCAGCAGCGCCCCTAGCGGGCCGCTGGCGGGGGAGCTGTTTTTT. Translating it yields CASSAPSGPLAGELFF.

With regard to this clonotype: Possible read error: a much larger clone is one base away. J is TRBJ2-1 and V is TRBV24-1; D not certain. Germline CDR1 reads KGHDR; CDR2 reads SFDVKD. The CDR3 loop spans 13 amino acids. V lost 5 bases and J 10 bases, leaving 14 bases between the germline ends. The CDR3: CATSVAAAEEQFF. DNA of the CDR3: TGTGCCACCAGTGTTGCGGCGGCTGAAGAGCAGTTCTTC.

This clonotype has more than one count but fewer than ten. The chain's CDR3 is CASSTGVETQYF. In nucleotides, the CDR3 is TGCGCCAGCAGCACCGGGGTTGAGACCCAGTACTTC. The chain links TRBV5-1 to TRBJ2-5; D perhaps matches TRBD2 (5 bases). The germline V gene encodes CDR1 SGHRS and CDR2 YFSETQ. The V and J ends lost 4 bases and 5 bases respectively, with 9 bases between them. The CDR3 runs to 12 residues.

This clonotype was seen at least ten times. J is TRBJ2-1 and V is TRBV18; D is perhaps TRBD1 or TRBD2 (6 bases each). The CDR3 has 16 amino acids. With 4 bases removed from V and 3 bases from J, the gap between germline ends came to 16 bases. The V gene's germline CDR1 is KGHSH and CDR2 LQKENI. Written as DNA, the CDR3 is TGTGCCAGCTCACTAACAACCGGGGGCGGCTACAATGAGCAGTTCTTC. Protein: CASSLTTGGGYNEQFF.

The chain combines TRBV6-5 with TRBJ2-7, with D tentatively TRBD1 or TRBD2 (6 bases each). The germline V gene encodes CDR1 MNHEY and CDR2 SVGAGI. Trimming removed 2 bases at V and 2 bases at J, with 13 bases between. CDR3 length: 15 residues. CDR3 sequence reads: CASSYDRSGAYEQYF. The CDR3 bases are TGTGCCAGCAGTTACGACAGGTCGGGGGCCTACGAGCAGTACTTC.

This clonotype was recorded a few times. The chain combines TRBV12-3 or TRBV12-4 with TRBJ2-3; 10 positions match TRBD2. The CDR3 is 14 amino acids. After removal of 6 bases from V and 6 bases from J, the junction contained 6 bases not matched to a gene. Written as DNA, the CDR3 is TGTGCCAGCAGCTCTAGCGGGAGATCGGATACGCAGTATTTT. It translates to CASSSSGRSDTQYF.

This clonotype came up a few times. The V call is TRBV27, the J call TRBJ2-7, with D possibly being TRBD1 (6 bases). The germline V gene encodes CDR1 MNHEY and CDR2 SMNVEV (reference sequence). Trimming cost V 6 bases and J 6 bases, with 12 bases left between them. The CDR3 sequence is 12 residues long. CDR3 residues: CASSPWGREQYF. For the CDR3, the DNA is TGTGCCAGCAGCCCGTGGGGGCGCGAGCAGTACTTC.

The chain employs TRBV9 and TRBJ2-7, with 13 bases fitting TRBD2. This CDR3 has 15 amino acids. The J segment lost 7 bases and the V segment lost 4 bases, leaving 8 bases of the junction unmatched. Germline CDR1 reads SGDLS; CDR2 reads YYNGEE. The CDR3 protein is CASSNGLAGAREQYF. DNA of the CDR3: TGTGCCAGCAGCAACGGACTAGCGGGAGCTCGGGAGCAGTACTTC.

A remark on this clonotype: An end of the junction differs from the germline gene, which may be a read error. This chain links TRBV7-9 with TRBJ2-7, with a tentative D call TRBD2 (5 bases). The CDR3 runs to 14 residues. Germline CDR1 and CDR2: SEHNR and FQNEAQ (reference sequence). The CDR3 coding sequence is TGTGCCAGCAGCTTGAGAGGGCCATCCTACGAGAAGTACTTC. This gives the protein CASSLRGPSYEKYF.

There are a few counts of this clonotype. This chain joins TRBV6-2 or TRBV6-3 and TRBJ1-1; D is unclear. V lost 7 bases, J lost 1 base, and 10 bases lay in between. Germline V gene sequence: CDR1 MNHEY, CDR2 SVGEGT. The CDR3 sequence is 13 residues long. DNA for the CDR3: TGTGCCAGCACCCCGGGGTGGAACACTGAAGCTTTCTTT. It is translated as CASTPGWNTEAFF.

The table lists this clonotype with a few counts. The genes are TRBV5-1 and TRBJ2-7; no definite D call. There are 12 residues in the CDR3. In germline, CDR1 is SGHRS, CDR2 YFSETQ. V gave up 4 bases and J gave up 6 bases, with 11 bases separating them. The CDR3 loop reads CASSQSPGEQYF. CDR3 nucleotide sequence: TGCGCCAGCAGCCAGAGTCCGGGCGAGCAGTACTTC.

The gene calls are TRBV24-1 and TRBJ2-2; D uncertain. CDR3 size: 11 residues. Germline V gene lookup returns CDR1 KGHDR and CDR2 SFDVKD. The V gene lost 9 bases and the J gene lost 7 bases, with 8 bases spanning the gap. The CDR3 loop reads CATQSGGELFF. In nucleotides, the CDR3 is TGTGCCACCCAGTCGGGCGGGGAGCTGTTTTTT.

CDR3 coding DNA: TGCAGTGCTCGACGGCAAGTCTCTGGAAACACCATATATTTT. Amino acid sequence: CSARRQVSGNTIYF. J is TRBJ1-3 and V is TRBV20-1; D not resolved. The CDR3 runs to 14 residues. Germline assignment: CDR1 DFQATT and CDR2 SNEGSKA (reference sequence). Trimming pared 5 bases from V and 0 bases from J, leaving 11 bases between.

The rearrangement joins TRBV20-1 to TRBJ2-1; 10 bases line up with TRBD2. The CDR3 runs to 13 residues. Germline V CDR1 and CDR2: DFQATT, SNEGSKA (reference sequence). Trimming removed 5 bases from V and 6 bases from J; junction bases left unmatched: 4. This CDR3 reads CSAAGTSVNEQFF. CDR3 coding DNA: TGCAGTGCTGCTGGGACTAGCGTCAATGAGCAGTTCTTC.

This clonotype was detected ten times or more. The chain carries TRBV7-8 and TRBJ2-1; weak D call: TRBD1 (5 bases). The germline V gene has CDR1 SGHVS and CDR2 FQNEAQ. V lost 1 base and J 6 bases, leaving 7 bases between the germline ends. This CDR3 has 13 residues. This CDR3 reads CASSLGTTNEQFF. CDR3 nucleotide sequence: TGTGCCAGCAGCTTAGGGACAACCAATGAGCAGTTCTTC.

This clonotype came up a few times. V is TRBV5-1 and J is TRBJ2-6; D is tentatively TRBD1 or TRBD2 (5 bases each). Germline loops: CDR1 SGHRS, CDR2 YFSETQ. The CDR3 totals 15 residues. Trimming took 5 bases from V and 4 from J, leaving 13 bases between them. The CDR3 reads CASSDSGTGANVLTF. The CDR3 region has the DNA TGCGCCAGCAGTGATTCGGGGACCGGGGCCAACGTCCTGACTTTC.

The V and J genes are TRBV27 and TRBJ2-5, with D possibly being TRBD1 (5 bases). Germline V gene sequence: CDR1 MNHEY, CDR2 SMNVEV (reference sequence). Trimming left V 2 bases short and J 6 bases short, with 10 bases between. This CDR3 region has 13 residues. CDR3 sequence (DNA): TGTGCCAGCAGTTTAAAGGGGATGAAGACCCAGTACTTC. Its protein is CASSLKGMKTQYF.

The chain employs TRBV29-1 and TRBJ1-4; 7 bases agree with TRBD1. This CDR3 is 14 amino acids long. After removal of 5 bases from V and 3 bases from J, the junction contained 6 bases not matched to a gene. Germline assignment: CDR1 SQVTM and CDR2 ANQGSEA. The CDR3 region is CSVSRDRANEKLFF. The DNA for the CDR3 is TGCAGCGTTAGCCGGGACAGAGCTAATGAAAAACTGTTTTTT.

This clonotype has a handful of counts. Here the CDR3 DNA reads TGCAGTGCTAGAGATTGGGACAATCAGCCCCAGCATTTT. Its protein is CSARDWDNQPQHF. The chain uses TRBV20-1 and TRBJ1-5, with D uncertain. Trimming stripped 0 bases from V and 3 bases from J, with 6 bases between. Germline lookup yields CDR1 DFQATT and CDR2 SNEGSKA (reference sequence). The CDR3 has 13 residues.

This clonotype was seen more than once but under ten times. V gene TRBV5-1 combines with J gene TRBJ2-3, with TRBD1 matching 7 bases. V shed 2 bases and J 5 bases; nucleotides not matched to a gene: 8. The CDR3 is 15 amino acids. From germline, CDR1 is SGHRS and CDR2 YFSETQ. The DNA for the CDR3 is TGCGCCAGCAGCTTCAGGGGGTCAATTGGAGATACGCAGTATTTT. Amino acids: CASSFRGSIGDTQYF.

This clonotype was counted a few times. The chain recombines TRBV4-2 with TRBJ2-1, with D possibly matching TRBD1 (6 bases). Germline lookup yields CDR1 LGHNA and CDR2 YNFKEQ. V was pared by 0 bases and J by 3 bases, with 18 bases between. The CDR3 contains 18 residues. CDR3 residues: CASSQERWGQRNYNEQFF. CDR3 nucleotides: TGTGCCAGCAGCCAAGAGCGATGGGGGCAGCGGAACTACAATGAGCAGTTCTTC.

This clonotype was detected a few times. The chain carries TRBV12-3 or TRBV12-4 and TRBJ2-4; the D gene is possibly TRBD2 (6 bases). Trimming removed 6 bases at V and 0 bases at J, with 15 bases between. This CDR3 is built from 16 residues. The CDR3 region has the DNA TGTGCCAGCAGCCTAGTTGCGGGACTAGCCAAAAACATTCAGTACTTC. This gives the protein CASSLVAGLAKNIQYF.

The chain recombines TRBV2 with TRBJ2-5; weak D call: TRBD1 (6 bases). Trimming pared 8 bases from V and 2 bases from J, leaving 12 bases between. Germline loops: CDR1 SNHLY, CDR2 FYNNEI. The CDR3 is made up of 13 amino acids. The CDR3 sequence is CASHDRLQETQYF. CDR3 sequence (DNA): TGTGCCAGCCACGACAGGTTGCAAGAGACCCAGTACTTC.

This clonotype has more than one count but fewer than ten. The J gene is TRBJ2-7, the V gene TRBV3-1; TRBD2 matches 11 bases. The germline gives CDR1 LGHDT, CDR2 YNNKEL (reference sequence). V dropped 1 base and J dropped 6; count of bases not matched to a gene: 5. The CDR3 loop spans 15 amino acids. The CDR3 protein is CASSQALLAGVEQYF. DNA of the CDR3: TGTGCCAGCAGCCAAGCCCTACTAGCGGGAGTCGAGCAGTACTTC.

This clonotype was detected a few times. The chain is built from TRBV7-2 and TRBJ2-5; perhaps D is TRBD1 or TRBD2 (6 bases each). Trimming removed 5 bases from V and 1 base from J, with 17 bases in between. CDR1 is SGHTA and CDR2 is FQGNSA in the germline V gene. This CDR3 contains 16 residues. The CDR3 spells CASSHNARGVQETQYF. CDR3 in DNA: TGTGCCAGCAGCCATAATGCTAGGGGGGTCCAAGAGACCCAGTACTTC.

The chain combines TRBV7-2 with TRBJ2-7; no definite D call. Germline lookup yields CDR1 SGHTA and CDR2 FQGNSA. The CDR3 totals 15 residues. V was clipped by 1 base and J by 2 bases, with 12 bases between them. The CDR3 region has the DNA TGTGCCAGCAGCTTAGTGATCGCCACACCCTACGAGCAGTACTTC. Its translation is CASSLVIATPYEQYF.